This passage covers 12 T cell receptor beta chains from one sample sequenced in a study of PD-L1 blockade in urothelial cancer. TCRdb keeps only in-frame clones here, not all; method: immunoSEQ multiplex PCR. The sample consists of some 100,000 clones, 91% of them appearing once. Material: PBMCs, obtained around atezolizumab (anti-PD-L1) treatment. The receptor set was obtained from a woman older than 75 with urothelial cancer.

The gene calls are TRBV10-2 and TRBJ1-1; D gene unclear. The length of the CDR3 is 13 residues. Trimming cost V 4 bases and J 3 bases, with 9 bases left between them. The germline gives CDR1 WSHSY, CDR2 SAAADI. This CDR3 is CASSVGGYTEAFF. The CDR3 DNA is TGCGCCAGCAGTGTCGGAGGATACACTGAAGCTTTCTTT.

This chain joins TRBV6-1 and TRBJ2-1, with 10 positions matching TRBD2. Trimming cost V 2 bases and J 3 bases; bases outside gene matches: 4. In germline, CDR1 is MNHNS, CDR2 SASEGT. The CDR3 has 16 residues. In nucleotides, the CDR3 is TGTGCCAGCAGTGAATGGACTAGCGGATTCTACAATGAGCAGTTCTTC. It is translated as CASSEWTSGFYNEQFF.

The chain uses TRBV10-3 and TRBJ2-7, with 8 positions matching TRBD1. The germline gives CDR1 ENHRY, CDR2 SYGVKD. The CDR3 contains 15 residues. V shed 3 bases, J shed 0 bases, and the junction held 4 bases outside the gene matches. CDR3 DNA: TGTGCCATCAGTGACCATGGACAGGGCTCCTACGAGCAGTACTTC. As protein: CAISDHGQGSYEQYF.

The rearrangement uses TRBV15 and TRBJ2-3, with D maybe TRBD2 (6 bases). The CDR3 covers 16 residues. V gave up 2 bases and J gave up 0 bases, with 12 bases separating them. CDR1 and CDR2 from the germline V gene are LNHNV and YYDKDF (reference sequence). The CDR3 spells CATSRRVAASTDTQYF. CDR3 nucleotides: TGTGCCACCAGCAGAAGAGTAGCGGCTAGCACAGATACGCAGTATTTT.

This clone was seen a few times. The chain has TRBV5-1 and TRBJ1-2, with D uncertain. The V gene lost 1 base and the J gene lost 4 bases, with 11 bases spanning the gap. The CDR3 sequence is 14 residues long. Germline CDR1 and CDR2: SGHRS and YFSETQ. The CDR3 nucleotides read TGCGCCAGCAGCTTGAATACGGTCTCCTATGGCTACACCTTC. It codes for CASSLNTVSYGYTF.

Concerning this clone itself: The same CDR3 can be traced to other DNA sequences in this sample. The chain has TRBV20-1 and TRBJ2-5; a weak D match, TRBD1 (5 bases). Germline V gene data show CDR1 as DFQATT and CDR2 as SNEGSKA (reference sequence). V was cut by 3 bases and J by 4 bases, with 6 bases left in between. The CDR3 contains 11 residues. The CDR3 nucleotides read TGCAGTGCTAGTGACAGAGAGACCCAGTACTTC. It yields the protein CSASDRETQYF.

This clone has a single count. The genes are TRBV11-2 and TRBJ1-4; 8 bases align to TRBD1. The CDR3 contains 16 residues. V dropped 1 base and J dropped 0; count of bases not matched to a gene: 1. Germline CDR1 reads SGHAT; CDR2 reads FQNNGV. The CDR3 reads CASSLGTGPTNEKLFF. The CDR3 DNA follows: TGTGCCAGCAGCTTAGGGACAGGGCCAACTAATGAAAAACTGTTTTTT.

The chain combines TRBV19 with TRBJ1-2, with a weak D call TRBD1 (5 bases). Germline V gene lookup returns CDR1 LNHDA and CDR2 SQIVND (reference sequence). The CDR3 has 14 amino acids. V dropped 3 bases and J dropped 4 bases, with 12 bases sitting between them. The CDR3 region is CASSMARATYGYTF. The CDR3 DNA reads TGTGCCAGTAGTATGGCCAGGGCGACCTATGGCTACACCTTC.

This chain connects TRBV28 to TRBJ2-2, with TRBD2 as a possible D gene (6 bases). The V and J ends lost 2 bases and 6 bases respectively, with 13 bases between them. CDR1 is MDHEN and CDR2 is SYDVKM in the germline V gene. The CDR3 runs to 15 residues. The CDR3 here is CASSLSRGRPGELFF. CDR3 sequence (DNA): TGTGCCAGCAGTTTAAGTCGGGGGAGGCCCGGGGAGCTGTTTTTT.

CDR3 DNA sequence: TGCGCCAGCAGCTTGTTTAGCGGGACCTACGAGCAGTACTTC. Encoded protein: CASSLFSGTYEQYF. The chain carries TRBV5-1 and TRBJ2-7, with 8 nucleotides matching TRBD2. Germline values: CDR1 SGHRS, CDR2 YFSETQ. Trimming took 1 base from V and 2 from J; bases not matched to a gene: 2. The length of the CDR3 is 14 residues.

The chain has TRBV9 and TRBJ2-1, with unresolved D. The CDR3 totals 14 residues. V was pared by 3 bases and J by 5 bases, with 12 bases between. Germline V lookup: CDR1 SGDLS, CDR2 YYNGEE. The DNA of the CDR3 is TGTGCCAGCAGCGCTGTTGCGGTCAACAATGAGCAGTTCTTC. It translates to CASSAVAVNNEQFF.

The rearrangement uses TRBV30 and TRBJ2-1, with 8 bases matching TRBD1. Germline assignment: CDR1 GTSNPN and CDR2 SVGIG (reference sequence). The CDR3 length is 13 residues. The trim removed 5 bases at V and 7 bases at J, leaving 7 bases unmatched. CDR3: CAWLGRGRNEQFF. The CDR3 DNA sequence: TGTGCCTGGCTGGGCAGGGGGCGGAATGAGCAGTTCTTC. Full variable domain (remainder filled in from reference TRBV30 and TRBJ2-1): SQTIHQWPATLVQPVGSPLSLECTVEGTSNPNLYWYRQAAGRGLQLLFYSVGIGQISSEVPQNLSASRPQDRQFILSSKKLLLSDSGFYLCAWLGRGRNEQFFGPGTRLTVL.